Presented here are 7 T cell receptor beta chains from one specimen sequenced in a study of cytomegalovirus exposure and HLA in healthy donors. The repertoire was sequenced with immunoSEQ multiplex PCR; TCRdb's copy has only in-frame clones and lacks some. The table has 300,000 to 350,000 clones, roughly 88% seen once. Sequenced input: PBMCs. The source is a man in his thirties or forties in good health and CMV-seronegative.

The V and J genes are TRBV19 and TRBJ2-7; D unclear. CDR1 is LNHDA and CDR2 is SQIVND in the germline V gene (reference sequence). Trimming took off 1 base at V and 0 bases at J, with 10 bases between the two ends. This CDR3 is 15 amino acids long. The CDR3 DNA reads as TGTGCCAGTAGTATAGGCGGTGGTGTCTCCTACGAGCAGTACTTC. Translation: CASSIGGGVSYEQYF.

The gene calls are TRBV7-2 and TRBJ2-6; maybe TRBD1 (6 bases). Between the trimmed V and J ends, which lost 2 bases and 4 bases, there was a span of 12 bases. The germline CDR1 and CDR2 sequences are SGHTA and FQGNSA. The CDR3 has 16 amino acids. The DNA of the CDR3 is TGTGCCAGCAGCTTAAAGGGACAAACCGGGGCCAACGTCCTGACTTTC. Translated: CASSLKGQTGANVLTF.

The V and J genes are TRBV19 and TRBJ1-6, with a tentative D call TRBD1 (6 bases). CDR3 length: 16 amino acids. The germline CDR1 and CDR2 sequences are LNHDA and SQIVND (reference sequence). The ends were cut back, 6 bases at V and 4 bases at J, with 16 bases in the middle. The CDR3 DNA is TGTGCCAGTAGCCCTGGACAGCTGATGTATAATTCACCCCTCCACTTT. Its protein product is CASSPGQLMYNSPLHF.

The chain has TRBV25-1 and TRBJ2-7, with D possibly being TRBD2 (6 bases). V lost 4 bases, J lost 7 bases, and 23 bases lay in between. The CDR3 runs 16 residues. Germline lookup yields CDR1 MGHDK and CDR2 SYGVNS. The DNA of the CDR3 is TGTGCCAGCAGTGTTTGGACGAAGGCGGGACTCTATGAGCAGTACTTC. This encodes CASSVWTKAGLYEQYF.

The CDR3 here is CASSGDRGTEAFF. The CDR3 DNA follows: TGTGCCAGCAGTGGGGACAGGGGTACTGAAGCTTTCTTT. The chain couples TRBV6-4 to TRBJ1-1, with 10 bases fitting TRBD1. Germline-derived CDR1 and CDR2 are MRHNA and SNTAGT. V lost 4 bases to trimming and J lost 5 bases; unmatched junction nucleotides: 1. The length of the CDR3 is 13 residues.

This chain links TRBV4-3 with TRBJ1-5, with D perhaps matching TRBD1 (5 bases). Trimming left V 1 base short and J 4 bases short, with 11 bases between. Germline lookup yields CDR1 LGHNA and CDR2 YSLEER. The CDR3 sequence is 15 residues long. Written as DNA, the CDR3 is TGCGCCAGCAGCCAAGGGGGGGGAGTGAATCAGCCCCAGCATTTT. This sequence encodes CASSQGGGVNQPQHF.

The CDR3 bases are TGTGCCAGCAACCCCGGGACAGGCCTTCAAGAGACCCAGTACTTC. Its protein is CASNPGTGLQETQYF. V and J are TRBV5-4 and TRBJ2-5; 8 bases align to TRBD1. Germline V gene lookup returns CDR1 SGHNT and CDR2 YYREEE (reference sequence). The CDR3 has 15 residues. Trimming took 6 bases from V and 2 from J; bases not matched to a gene: 9.